This T cell receptor beta chain was sequenced for a study of shared clonotypes between healthy human individuals. Concerning this clone itself: Within the sample, other DNA sequences also encode this same CDR3.

The CDR3 is 12 amino acids. Trimming removed 6 bases from V and 0 bases from J, with 6 bases in between. The germline V gene encodes CDR1 SQVTM and CDR2 ANQGSEA. Here immunoSEQ multiplex PCR was the method, and the copy in TCRdb shows in-frame clones only, minus some. This table has more than 2 million clones, approximately 95% appearing once. The sequenced sample consisted of naive CD4+ T cells sorted from blood. Subset here: CD45RA+ positively selected. This sequence joins TRBV29-1 and TRBJ1-3, with TRBD1 as a possible D gene (5 bases). The receptor was isolated from a man between 18 and 35 years old in good health. The CDR3: CSVGTSGNTIYF. CDR3 in DNA: TGCAGCGTGGGGACCTCTGGAAACACCATATATTTT.